This T cell receptor beta chain was documented in a study of CD8+ T cells in alopecia areata. Across the study: Tofacitinib ran for 6 to 18 months before 6 months off drug.

A word on this clone: The antigen remains undetermined.

Treatment meaning: oral pan-JAK inhibitor, 5-10 mg twice daily. Whole-study findings and limits: Scalp clonality decreased significantly with tofacitinib, and so did expanded CD8+ clones among the top 100. Normal scalp had lower clonality than lesional scalp, with alopecia totalis/universalis lesions showing this most strongly.

Once RNA had been extracted, it was reverse transcribed into cDNA to act as the sequencing template. Clones were read by immunoSEQ multiplex PCR, and TCRdb kept only the in-frame ones, dropping some. Of about 200,000 clones in the sample, about three fifths were seen once. V lost 0 bases, J lost 6 bases, and 2 bases stayed unmatched. Germline CDR1 is SGDLS and CDR2 is YYNGEE. This CDR3 region has 13 residues. The chain links TRBV9 to TRBJ1-2, with TRBD1 matching 7 bases. This sequence was found in a human donor with alopecia areata. Specimen: CD4+ T cells sorted from blood, collected at week 24, from a patient treated with tofacitinib. The CDR3 DNA reads as TGTGCCAGCAGCGTAGGACAGGGTGATGGCTACACCTTC. Encoded protein: CASSVGQGDGYTF.